This T cell receptor (beta chain) derives from a study of blood T cell repertoires in COVID-19. Study summary: The samples span acute and convalescent COVID-19 from the United States, Italy and Spain. PBMCs, B-cell-depleted T cells, or T cells provided the cDNA or gDNA that made up the material.

In the authors' workflow: The authors estimated nucleated cell counts from reference gene primer amplification. The data were produced by immunoSEQ multiplex PCR, yet TCRdb's version contains in-frame clones alone and is incomplete. The V and J calls and clone size come from that table; D and trimming were worked out from the DNA. The repertoire holds a few hundred thousand clones, with around 90% as singletons. J was trimmed by 6 bases and V by 6 bases; bases with no gene match: 5. Looked up from germline, CDR1 is SNHLY and CDR2 is FYNNEI. This CDR3 comprises 13 residues. The TCR was taken from a man aged 50 to 60 with acute or convalescent COVID-19. The chain links TRBV2 to TRBJ2-7; 10 bases are shared with TRBD1. The sample taken for sequencing was peripheral blood. CDR3 protein: CASSRDRGSEQYF. The CDR3 nucleotides are TGTGCCAGCAGCCGGGACAGGGGTTCCGAGCAGTACTTC.